The 26 T cell receptor beta chains presented below share a single source sample, sequenced in a study of CD8 T cells in Susac syndrome. When the RNA was reverse transcribed, random hexamers were used with an input of roughly 0.45 to 1 ug. TCRdb independently ran MiXCR on the immunoSEQ multiplex PCR reads; one entry per CDR3 protein. The repertoire holds about 200,000 distinct CDR3 sequences, with roughly 94% as singletons. Material for sequencing was CD4+ T cells from PBMCs. Receptor source: a human donor in good health.

This chain joins TRBV7-6 and TRBJ2-7; D gene uncertain. Germline V gene data show CDR1 as SGHVS and CDR2 as FNYEAQ. The CDR3 is made up of 13 amino acids. Trimming removed 1 base at V and 5 bases at J, with 9 bases between. CDR3 DNA: TGTGCCAGCAGCTTAGAGGGTGGGGACGAGCAGTACGTC. It specifies CASSLEGGDEQYV.

The rearrangement links TRBV14 to TRBJ1-4; D unresolved. The germline V gene has CDR1 SGHDN and CDR2 FVKESK. This CDR3 spans 15 amino acids. Trimming stripped 0 bases from V and 15 bases from J, with 20 bases between. CDR3 protein: CASSQDRALGQNLFF. The CDR3 region has the DNA TGTGCCAGCAGCCAAGATCGGGCACTCGGGCAGAACTTGTTTTTT.

CDR3 region: CASSSTGGVQPQHF. The CDR3 DNA reads as TGTGCCAGCAGTTCCACGGGGGGGGTACAGCCCCAGCATTTT. This chain uses TRBV12-3 or TRBV12-4 with TRBJ1-5; possible D gene TRBD1, 5 bases. This CDR3 is built from 14 residues. Trimming left V 4 bases short and J 7 bases short, with 14 bases between.

This rearrangement joins TRBV7-9 to TRBJ2-4; possibly TRBD2 for D (6 bases). V lost 5 bases and J 7 bases, leaving 15 bases between the germline ends. The CDR3 length is 14 residues. The germline CDR1 and CDR2 sequences are SEHNR and FQNEAQ (reference sequence). The CDR3 DNA follows: TGTGCCAGCAGCCACGGGACGGAGGGGAACATTCAGTACTTC. Its protein product is CASSHGTEGNIQYF.

V usage is TRBV20-1 and J usage is TRBJ1-6; D is undetermined. The CDR3 consists of 12 residues. Germline CDR1 is DFQATT and CDR2 is SNEGSKA (reference sequence). Trimming took off 0 bases at V and 7 bases at J, with 4 bases between the two ends. DNA of the CDR3: TGCAGTGCTAGAGATTTAAATTCACCCCTCCACTTT. This gives the protein CSARDLNSPLHF.

The CDR3 loop is CSVAGRALYYEQYV. The CDR3 DNA reads as TGCAGCGTTGCTGGCAGGGCCCTTTACTACGAGCAGTACGTC. The chain combines TRBV29-1 with TRBJ2-7; D might be TRBD1 (5 bases). The CDR3 consists of 14 residues. The germline V gene has CDR1 SQVTM and CDR2 ANQGSEA. V lost 4 bases and J lost 3, with 16 bases in between.

This clonotype is a singleton in its sample. The V gene is TRBV7-8, the J gene TRBJ1-6, with TRBD1 identical over 7 bases. The CDR3 has 15 amino acids. The V gene end was trimmed by 5 bases and the J gene end by 7 bases; junction bases not matched to a gene: 8. CDR1 and CDR2 (germline): SGHVS, FQNEAQ. The CDR3 sequence: CASSQGGRPNSPLHF. In nucleotides, the CDR3 is TGTGCCAGCAGCCAAGGGGGCAGGCCAAATTCACCCCTCCACTTT.

This chain uses TRBV12-3 or TRBV12-4 with TRBJ1-4, with D uncertain. The CDR3 runs 14 residues. V lost 6 bases and J lost 8, with 16 bases in between. The CDR3 reads CASRLPTVGEKLFF. As DNA, the CDR3 is TGTGCCAGCAGGCTCCCCACCGTCGGCGAAAAACTGTTTTTT.

CDR3 sequence (DNA): TGTGCCAGCACCCAGTGGACAGGGGATGAGCAGTTCTTC. Translating gives CASTQWTGDEQFF. V usage is TRBV28 and J usage is TRBJ2-1; 9 nucleotides agree with TRBD1. The J segment lost 8 bases and the V segment lost 7 bases, leaving 6 bases of the junction unmatched. Germline CDR1 is MDHEN and CDR2 is SYDVKM. This CDR3 spans 13 amino acids.

This chain joins TRBV5-1 and TRBJ1-2; D remains ambiguous. V was trimmed by 0 bases and J by 8 bases, leaving 8 bases between them. The germline V gene encodes CDR1 SGHRS and CDR2 YFSETQ. This CDR3 comprises 12 residues. The DNA of the CDR3 is TGCGCCAGCAGCTTGGGAGATTTGGGCTACACCTTC. This sequence encodes CASSLGDLGYTF.

The chain has TRBV20-1 and TRBJ2-3; D is perhaps TRBD1 (6 bases). Trimming took off 5 bases at V and 2 bases at J, with 8 bases between the two ends. Germline CDR1 reads DFQATT; CDR2 reads SNEGSKA (reference sequence). The CDR3 sequence is 12 residues long. The CDR3 nucleotides are TGCAGTGCTGGACAGCCCACAGATACGCAGTATTTT. As protein: CSAGQPTDTQYF.

This clonotype was counted a single time. The chain carries TRBV29-1 and TRBJ2-5; D is perhaps TRBD2 (6 bases). V dropped 4 bases and J dropped 5 bases, with 14 bases sitting between them. Per germline, CDR1 SQVTM and CDR2 ANQGSEA. The CDR3 loop spans 13 amino acids. The CDR3 protein is CSVVFGGEETQYF. The CDR3 region has the DNA TGCAGCGTTGTTTTCGGGGGTGAGGAGACCCAGTACTTC.

The CDR3 DNA reads TGTGCCAGCAGCTTGTACGGTTCCGATACGCAGTATTTT. Amino acids: CASSLYGSDTQYF. The V gene is TRBV5-6, the J gene TRBJ2-3; D unresolved. The CDR3 length is 13 residues. Per germline, CDR1 SGHDT and CDR2 YYEEEE. With 1 base removed from V and 6 bases from J, the gap between germline ends came to 9 bases.

The rearrangement uses TRBV3-1 and TRBJ2-3, with 7 positions matching TRBD1. The CDR3 length is 16 residues. The V segment lost 3 bases and the J segment 4 bases; nucleotides outside the gene matches: 10. Looked up from germline, CDR1 is LGHDT and CDR2 is YNNKEL (reference sequence). For the CDR3, the DNA is TGTGCCAGCAGCCATCTTCCGGGACAGAGATCAGATACGCAGTATTTT. The encoded protein is CASSHLPGQRSDTQYF.

V gene TRBV29-1 combines with J gene TRBJ2-7; 7 bases fit TRBD1. V lost 7 bases to trimming and J lost 2 bases; unmatched junction nucleotides: 8. The CDR3 extends over 13 amino acids. The germline gives CDR1 SQVTM, CDR2 ANQGSEA. CDR3 amino acids: CSAASQGAYEQYF. CDR3 coding DNA: TGCAGCGCCGCTTCCCAGGGGGCCTACGAGCAGTACTTC.

CDR3 coding DNA: TGCGCCAGCAACCCGGGACAGGGAGCGAAGATGAACACTGAAGCTTTCTTT. Translating it yields CASNPGQGAKMNTEAFF. The genes are TRBV5-1 and TRBJ1-1; 9 positions match TRBD1. The V and J ends lost 6 bases and 0 bases, in that order; junction bases with no gene match: 12. This CDR3 contains 17 residues. Germline V lookup: CDR1 SGHRS, CDR2 YFSETQ.

The chain has TRBV29-1 and TRBJ1-4, with D perhaps TRBD1 (6 bases). The V gene's germline CDR1 is SQVTM and CDR2 ANQGSEA. This CDR3 comprises 12 residues. V dropped 6 bases and J dropped 4 bases, with 9 bases sitting between them. CDR3 DNA sequence: TGCAGCGTGCCGGGACATAATGAAAAACTGTTTTTT. It specifies CSVPGHNEKLFF. Based on the CDR3 plus reference TRBV29-1 and TRBJ1-4, the full variable domain is SAVISQKPSRDICQRGTSLTIQCQVDSQVTMMFWYRQQPGQSLTLIATANQGSEATYESGFVIDKFPISRPNLTFSTLTVSNMSPEDSSIYLCSVPGHNEKLFFGSGTQLSVL.

This chain joins TRBV5-1 and TRBJ2-7; weak D call: TRBD2 (5 bases). The ends were cut back, 4 bases at V and 3 bases at J, with 20 bases in the middle. The germline V gene encodes CDR1 SGHRS and CDR2 YFSETQ. The CDR3 sequence is 16 residues long. The CDR3: CASSPGARVSSYEQYF. The CDR3 DNA reads as TGCGCCAGCAGCCCCGGAGCGCGGGTATCAAGCTACGAGCAGTACTTC.

V gene TRBV5-1 combines with J gene TRBJ2-5; 9 bases align to TRBD1. Per the germline V gene, CDR1 is SGHRS and CDR2 is YFSETQ. The ends lost 5 bases at V and 5 bases at J; junction bases unmatched: 4. This CDR3 region has 13 residues. CDR3 amino acids: CASSRTGDETQYF. In DNA, the CDR3 is TGCGCCAGCAGTCGGACAGGGGATGAGACCCAGTACTTC.

A remark on this clonotype: Relative to the germline gene, one junction end is altered; a read error may explain this. This rearrangement joins TRBV15 to TRBJ1-5; TRBD1 matches 7 bases. The CDR3 spans 13 residues. CDR1 and CDR2 from the germline V gene are LNHNV and YYDKDF (reference sequence). CDR3: CATSRDLQGIANF. CDR3 DNA sequence: TGTGCCACCAGCAGAGATCTACAGGGGATCGCGAATTTT.

The V call is TRBV20-1, the J call TRBJ2-3, with 12 bases lining up with TRBD2. The CDR3 is 16 residues long. Germline V CDR1 and CDR2: DFQATT, SNEGSKA (reference sequence). J lost 6 bases, V lost 3 bases, and 10 bases had no gene match. CDR3 sequence reads: CSASMASGGASDTQYF. The CDR3 DNA is TGCAGTGCTAGTATGGCTAGCGGGGGGGCATCGGATACGCAGTATTTT.

The rearrangement uses TRBV20-1 and TRBJ1-2; maybe TRBD1 (6 bases). Trimming stripped 6 bases from V and 2 bases from J, with 25 bases between. The CDR3 sequence is 17 residues long. The germline CDR1 and CDR2 sequences are DFQATT and SNEGSKA (reference sequence). The CDR3, as DNA: TGCAGTGCCACAAACGGACCAGGAAGACAGGCCAACTATGGCTACACCTTC. As protein: CSATNGPGRQANYGYTF.

The chain recombines TRBV3-1 with TRBJ1-5, with a tentative D call TRBD1 (6 bases). CDR3 length: 14 residues. V lost 8 bases to trimming and J lost 1 base, with 12 bases between them. Germline lookup yields CDR1 LGHDT and CDR2 YNNKEL (reference sequence). CDR3 residues: CASAVGTSNQPQHF. In DNA form, the CDR3 reads TGTGCCAGCGCCGTTGGGACAAGCAATCAGCCCCAGCATTTT.

The chain recombines TRBV7-9 with TRBJ2-3, with TRBD1 matching over 8 bases. This CDR3 spans 15 amino acids. CDR1 is SEHNR and CDR2 is FQNEAQ in the germline V gene (reference sequence). Trimming took 2 bases from V and 5 from J; bases not matched to a gene: 6. CDR3 in DNA: TGTGCCAGCAGCTTATCAGGGGGCGCAGGAGATACGCAGTATTTT. It specifies CASSLSGGAGDTQYF.

The chain has TRBV25-1 and TRBJ1-5; D remains unclear. This CDR3 spans 13 amino acids. V lost 6 bases and J lost 5, with 11 bases in between. The germline gives CDR1 MGHDK, CDR2 SYGVNS. CDR3 protein: CASRGREDQPQHF. The CDR3 region has the DNA TGTGCCAGCAGGGGAAGGGAGGATCAGCCCCAGCATTTT.

The chain links TRBV19 to TRBJ2-5; no reliable D call. The germline V gene has CDR1 LNHDA and CDR2 SQIVND (reference sequence). This CDR3 has 13 residues. V lost 1 base, J lost 0 bases, and 3 bases lay in between. In DNA, the CDR3 is TGTGCCAGTAGTATAGGGGACCAAGAGACCCAGTACTTC. It translates to CASSIGDQETQYF.